Each of the 8 T cell receptor beta chains below was sequenced from the same sample in a study of blood T cells in healthy people across ages. Using a J-beta primer mix together with a sample-barcoded 5' primer, a second PCR was run for roughly 6 to 12 cycles. TCRdb re-derived calls from the 5' RACE reads in MiXCR, one entry per CDR3 protein. The profile shows fewer than 1,200,000 distinct CDR3 sequences, less than 25% of them singletons. These data were also reused for a study on T cells of mothers and their children.

Sequencing was carried out using blood. The source is a girl aged 2 to 9 in good health.

The chain is built from TRBV7-2 and TRBJ1-5; no clear D. This CDR3 contains 15 residues. The V gene lost 5 bases and the J gene lost 4 bases, with 15 bases spanning the gap. Germline V gene lookup returns CDR1 SGHTA and CDR2 FQGNSA. CDR3: CASSTLQWHNQPQHF. Written as DNA, the CDR3 is TGTGCCAGCAGCACCTTACAGTGGCATAATCAGCCCCAGCATTTT.

The V call is TRBV2, the J call TRBJ2-1; D is possibly TRBD1 (6 bases). The closer fit of TRBJ2-5 to the DNA end suggests the J call may be wrong. CDR1 is SNHLY and CDR2 is FYNNEI in the germline V gene. This CDR3 comprises 17 residues. CDR3 bases: TGTGCCAGCAGTGAATTCGCGATACAGGGAAGAGAAGAGACCCAGTACTTC. Protein product: CASSEFAIQGREETQYF.

This clonotype appeared once. The chain's CDR3 is CASSLEGRAANYEQYF. CDR3 DNA: TGTGCCAGCAGCTTAGAGGGCAGGGCAGCCAACTACGAGCAGTACTTC. The chain is built from TRBV7-8 and TRBJ2-7; tentatively, D is TRBD1 (5 bases). Germline values: CDR1 SGHVS, CDR2 FQNEAQ. This CDR3 contains 16 residues. V was clipped by 1 base and J by 3 bases, with 16 bases between them. The whole variable domain, remainder taken from reference TRBV7-8 and TRBJ2-7, is GAGVSQSPRYKVAKRGQDVALRCDPISGHVSLFWYQQALGQGPEFLTYFQNEAQLDKSGLPSDRFFAERPEGSVSTLKIQRTQQEDSAVYLCASSLEGRAANYEQYFGPGTRLTVT.

The chain combines TRBV18 with TRBJ2-7; 9 positions agree with TRBD1. The CDR3 loop spans 16 amino acids. V trimming: 1 base; J trimming: 5 bases; junction bases outside the gene matches: 9. The V gene's germline CDR1 is KGHSH and CDR2 LQKENI. The CDR3: CASSPRAGQGLDEQYF. The DNA of the CDR3 is TGTGCCAGCTCACCACGGGCGGGACAGGGCCTGGACGAGCAGTACTTC.

This chain links TRBV11-2 with TRBJ1-5; D is ambiguous. V lost 5 bases and J 1 base, leaving 9 bases between the germline ends. Germline assignment: CDR1 SGHAT and CDR2 FQNNGV. CDR3 length: 14 residues. CDR3 coding DNA: TGTGCCAGCAGCCCCGCATTAAGCAATCAGCCCCAGCATTTT. The encoded protein is CASSPALSNQPQHF.

This chain links TRBV18 with TRBJ2-5; either TRBD1 or TRBD2 may supply D (5 bases each). The DNA end lines up better with TRBJ2-7; the J call may be wrong. Germline assignment: CDR1 KGHSH and CDR2 LQKENI. There are 15 residues in the CDR3. The DNA for the CDR3 is TGTGCCAGCTCACCAGGACGGGGCTCCTCCTACGAGCAGTACTTC. Encoded protein: CASSPGRGSSYEQYF.

This sequence joins TRBV6-2 or TRBV6-3 and TRBJ2-6; D not resolved. The V end was cut by 3 bases, the J end by 0 bases, with 9 bases between. The germline V gene has CDR1 MNHEY and CDR2 SVGEGT. The CDR3 contains 16 residues. CDR3 coding DNA: TGTGCCAGCAGTTATTGGTCCAACTCTGGGGCCAACGTCCTGACTTTC. Amino acids: CASSYWSNSGANVLTF.

V is TRBV12-3 or TRBV12-4 and J is TRBJ2-3, with D perhaps TRBD1 (6 bases). V dropped 1 base and J dropped 2 bases, with 10 bases sitting between them. The CDR3 is 15 amino acids. This CDR3 is CASSLGYRDTDTQYF. In DNA, the CDR3 is TGTGCCAGCAGTTTAGGCTACAGGGACACAGATACGCAGTATTTT.